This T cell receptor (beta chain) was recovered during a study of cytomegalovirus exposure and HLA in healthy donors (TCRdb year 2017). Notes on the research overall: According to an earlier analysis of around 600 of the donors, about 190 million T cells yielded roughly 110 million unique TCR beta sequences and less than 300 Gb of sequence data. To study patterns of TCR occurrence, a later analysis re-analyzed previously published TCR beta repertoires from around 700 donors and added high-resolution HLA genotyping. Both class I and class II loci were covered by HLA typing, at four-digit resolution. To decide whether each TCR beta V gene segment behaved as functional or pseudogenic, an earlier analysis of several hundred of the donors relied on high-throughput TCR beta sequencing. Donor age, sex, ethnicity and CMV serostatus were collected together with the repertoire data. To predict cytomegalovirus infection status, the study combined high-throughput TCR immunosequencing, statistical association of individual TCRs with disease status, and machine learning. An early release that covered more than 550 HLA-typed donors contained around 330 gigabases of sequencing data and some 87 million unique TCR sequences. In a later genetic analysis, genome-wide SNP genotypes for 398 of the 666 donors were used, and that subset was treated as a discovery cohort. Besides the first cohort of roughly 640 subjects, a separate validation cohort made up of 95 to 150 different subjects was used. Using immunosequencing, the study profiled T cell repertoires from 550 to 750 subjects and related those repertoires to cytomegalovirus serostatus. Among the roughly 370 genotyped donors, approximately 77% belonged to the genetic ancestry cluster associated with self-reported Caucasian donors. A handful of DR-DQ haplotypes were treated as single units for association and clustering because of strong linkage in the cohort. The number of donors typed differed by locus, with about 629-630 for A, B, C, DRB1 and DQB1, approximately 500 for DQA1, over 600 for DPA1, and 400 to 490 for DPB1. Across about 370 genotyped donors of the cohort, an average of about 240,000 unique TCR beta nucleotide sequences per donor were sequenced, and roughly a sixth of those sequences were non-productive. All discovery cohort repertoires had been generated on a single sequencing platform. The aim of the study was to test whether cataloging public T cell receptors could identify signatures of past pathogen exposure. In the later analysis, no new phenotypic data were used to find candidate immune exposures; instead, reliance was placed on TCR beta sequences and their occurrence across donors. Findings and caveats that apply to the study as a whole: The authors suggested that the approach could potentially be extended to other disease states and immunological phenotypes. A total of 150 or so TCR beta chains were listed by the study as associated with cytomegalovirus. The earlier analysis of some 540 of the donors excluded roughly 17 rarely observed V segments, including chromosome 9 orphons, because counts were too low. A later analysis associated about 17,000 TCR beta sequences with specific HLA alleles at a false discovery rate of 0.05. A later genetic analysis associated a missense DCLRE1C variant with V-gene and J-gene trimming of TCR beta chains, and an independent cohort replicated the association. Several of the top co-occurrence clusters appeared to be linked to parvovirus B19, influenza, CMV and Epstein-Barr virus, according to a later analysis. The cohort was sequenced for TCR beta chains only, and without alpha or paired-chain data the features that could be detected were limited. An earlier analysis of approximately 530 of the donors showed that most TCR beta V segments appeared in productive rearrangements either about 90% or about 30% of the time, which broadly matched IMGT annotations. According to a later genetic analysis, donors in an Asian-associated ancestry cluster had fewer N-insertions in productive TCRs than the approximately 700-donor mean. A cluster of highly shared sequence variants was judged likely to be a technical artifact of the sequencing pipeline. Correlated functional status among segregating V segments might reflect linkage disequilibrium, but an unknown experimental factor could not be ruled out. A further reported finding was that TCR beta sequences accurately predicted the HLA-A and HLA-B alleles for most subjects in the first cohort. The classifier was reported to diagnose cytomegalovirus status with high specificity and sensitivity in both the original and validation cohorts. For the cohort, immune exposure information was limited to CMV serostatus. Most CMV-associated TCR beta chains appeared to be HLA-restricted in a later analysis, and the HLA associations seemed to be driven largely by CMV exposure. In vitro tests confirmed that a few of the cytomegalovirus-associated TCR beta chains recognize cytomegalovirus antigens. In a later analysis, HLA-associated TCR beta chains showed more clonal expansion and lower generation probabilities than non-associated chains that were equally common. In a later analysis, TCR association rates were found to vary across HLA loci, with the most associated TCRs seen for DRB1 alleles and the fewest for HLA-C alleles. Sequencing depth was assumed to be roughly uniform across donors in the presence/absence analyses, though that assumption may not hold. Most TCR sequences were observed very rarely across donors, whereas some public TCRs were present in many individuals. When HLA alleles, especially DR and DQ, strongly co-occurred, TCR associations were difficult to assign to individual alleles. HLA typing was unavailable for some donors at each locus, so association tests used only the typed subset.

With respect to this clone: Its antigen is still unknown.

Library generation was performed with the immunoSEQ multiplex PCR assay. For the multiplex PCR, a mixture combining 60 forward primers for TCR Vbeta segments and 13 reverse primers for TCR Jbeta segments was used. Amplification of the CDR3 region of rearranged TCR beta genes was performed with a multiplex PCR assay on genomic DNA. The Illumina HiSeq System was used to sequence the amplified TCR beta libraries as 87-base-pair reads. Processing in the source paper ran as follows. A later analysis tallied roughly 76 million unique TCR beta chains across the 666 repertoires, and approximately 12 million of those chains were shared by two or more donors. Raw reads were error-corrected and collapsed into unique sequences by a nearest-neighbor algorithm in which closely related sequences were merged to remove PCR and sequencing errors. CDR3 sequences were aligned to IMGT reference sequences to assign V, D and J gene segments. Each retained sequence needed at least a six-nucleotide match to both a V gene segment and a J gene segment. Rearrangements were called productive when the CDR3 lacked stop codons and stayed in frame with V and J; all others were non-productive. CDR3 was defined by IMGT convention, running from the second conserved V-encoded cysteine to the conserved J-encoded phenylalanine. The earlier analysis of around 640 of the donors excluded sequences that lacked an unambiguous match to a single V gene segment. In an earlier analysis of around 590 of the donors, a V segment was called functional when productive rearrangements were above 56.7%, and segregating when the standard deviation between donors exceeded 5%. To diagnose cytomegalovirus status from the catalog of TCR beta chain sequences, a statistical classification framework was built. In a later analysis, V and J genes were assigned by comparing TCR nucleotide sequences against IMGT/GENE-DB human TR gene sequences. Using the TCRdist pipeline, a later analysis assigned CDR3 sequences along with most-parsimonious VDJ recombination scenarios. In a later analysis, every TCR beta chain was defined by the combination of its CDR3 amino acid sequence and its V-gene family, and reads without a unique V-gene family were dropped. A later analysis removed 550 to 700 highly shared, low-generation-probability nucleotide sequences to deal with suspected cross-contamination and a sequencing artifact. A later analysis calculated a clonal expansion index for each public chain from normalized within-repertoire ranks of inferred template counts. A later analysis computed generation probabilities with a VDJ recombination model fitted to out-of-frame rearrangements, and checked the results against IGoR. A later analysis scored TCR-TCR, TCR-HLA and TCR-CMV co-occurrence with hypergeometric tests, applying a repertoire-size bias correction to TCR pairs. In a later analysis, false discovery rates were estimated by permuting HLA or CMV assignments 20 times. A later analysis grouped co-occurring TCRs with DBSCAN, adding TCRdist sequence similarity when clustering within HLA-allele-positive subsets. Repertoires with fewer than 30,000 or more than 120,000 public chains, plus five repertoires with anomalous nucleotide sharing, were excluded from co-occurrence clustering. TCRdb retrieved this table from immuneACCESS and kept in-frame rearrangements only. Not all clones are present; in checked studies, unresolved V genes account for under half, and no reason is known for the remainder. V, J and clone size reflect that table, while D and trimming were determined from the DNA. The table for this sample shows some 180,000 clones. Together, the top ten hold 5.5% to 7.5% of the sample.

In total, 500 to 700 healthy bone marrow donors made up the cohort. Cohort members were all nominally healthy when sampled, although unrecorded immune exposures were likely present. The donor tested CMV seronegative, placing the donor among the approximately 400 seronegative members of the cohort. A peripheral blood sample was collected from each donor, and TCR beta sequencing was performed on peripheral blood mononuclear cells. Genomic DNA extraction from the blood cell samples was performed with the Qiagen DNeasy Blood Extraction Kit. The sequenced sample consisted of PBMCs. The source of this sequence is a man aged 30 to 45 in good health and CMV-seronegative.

Read as DNA, the sequence is TGTGCCAGCAGCGTAGGTGAGGGTATGGAGACCCAGTACTTC. Translated, this is CASSVGEGMETQYF. The V and J segments used are TRBV9 and TRBJ2-5; TRBD2 is a weak D gene call, 5 bases matching. The junction carries 11 bases between V and J, which are trimmed by 0 bases and 5 bases respectively. According to the germline V gene, CDR1 reads SGDLS and CDR2 reads YYNGEE. Counted from cysteine to phenylalanine, this CDR3 has 14 amino acids. The entry retains the CDR3 DNA only, 42 bases that are in frame from base 1. The CDR3, completed at both ends by the reference TRBV9 and TRBJ2-5 genes, gives the full variable domain DSGVTQTPKHLITATGQRVTLRCSPRSGDLSVYWYQQSLDQGLQFLIQYYNGEERAKGNILERFSAQQFPDLHSELNLSSLELGDSALYFCASSVGEGMETQYFGPGTRLLVL.